This T cell receptor beta chain was recovered during a study of blood T cells in healthy people across ages. Study observations and caveats: More naive CD4+ cells and higher diversity marked long-lived donors relative to aged donors. No conclusive comparison of naive versus antigen-experienced cells was possible with unsorted PBMCs. Calculation of diversity from one million T cells yielded estimates considered to be underestimates.

The CDR3 is 15 residues long. Germline V lookup: CDR1 MNHEY, CDR2 SVGAGI. With 0 bases removed from V and 4 bases from J, the gap between germline ends came to 13 bases. Through a sample-barcoded 5' primer and a J-beta primer mix, a second PCR was run for about 6 to 12 cycles. Through a template-switch adaptor with 12 random nucleotides, each cDNA molecule received a tag. From the 5' RACE reads, TCRdb called clonotypes with MiXCR, one entry per CDR3 protein. The table includes about 1,500,000 distinct CDR3 sequences, approximately 42% detected once. This clonotype came up once. Its target is not known.

The sequencing sample was made of blood. The TCR originated in a woman aged 18 to 35 in good health. The chain recombines TRBV6-5 with TRBJ2-7, with D maybe TRBD2 (6 bases). The CDR3 nucleotides read TGTGCCAGCAGTTACTCGTCGGCGGGACGATACGAGCAGTACTTC. Protein: CASSYSSAGRYEQYF.